This T cell receptor beta chain originates from a study of T cell changes during pregnancy in multiple sclerosis. The CDR3 runs 14 residues. Unmatched junction bases numbered 7, after V lost 7 bases and J lost 4 bases. In germline, CDR1 is WSHSY, CDR2 SAAADI. Assay used: immunoSEQ multiplex PCR; TCRdb lists only in-frame clones, some missing. The data hold 50,000 to 60,000 clones, with about nine tenths observed a single time. Sequenced material: CD4+ T cells from peripheral blood mononuclear cells, taken in the third trimester of pregnancy. The chain recombines TRBV10-2 with TRBJ1-1; 9 nucleotides line up with TRBD1. The TCR was taken from a female donor with multiple sclerosis, enrolled in a pregnancy study. In DNA, the CDR3 is TGCGCCAGCAACAATGACAGGGGGGGCACTGAAGCTTTCTTT. It yields the protein CASNNDRGGTEAFF.